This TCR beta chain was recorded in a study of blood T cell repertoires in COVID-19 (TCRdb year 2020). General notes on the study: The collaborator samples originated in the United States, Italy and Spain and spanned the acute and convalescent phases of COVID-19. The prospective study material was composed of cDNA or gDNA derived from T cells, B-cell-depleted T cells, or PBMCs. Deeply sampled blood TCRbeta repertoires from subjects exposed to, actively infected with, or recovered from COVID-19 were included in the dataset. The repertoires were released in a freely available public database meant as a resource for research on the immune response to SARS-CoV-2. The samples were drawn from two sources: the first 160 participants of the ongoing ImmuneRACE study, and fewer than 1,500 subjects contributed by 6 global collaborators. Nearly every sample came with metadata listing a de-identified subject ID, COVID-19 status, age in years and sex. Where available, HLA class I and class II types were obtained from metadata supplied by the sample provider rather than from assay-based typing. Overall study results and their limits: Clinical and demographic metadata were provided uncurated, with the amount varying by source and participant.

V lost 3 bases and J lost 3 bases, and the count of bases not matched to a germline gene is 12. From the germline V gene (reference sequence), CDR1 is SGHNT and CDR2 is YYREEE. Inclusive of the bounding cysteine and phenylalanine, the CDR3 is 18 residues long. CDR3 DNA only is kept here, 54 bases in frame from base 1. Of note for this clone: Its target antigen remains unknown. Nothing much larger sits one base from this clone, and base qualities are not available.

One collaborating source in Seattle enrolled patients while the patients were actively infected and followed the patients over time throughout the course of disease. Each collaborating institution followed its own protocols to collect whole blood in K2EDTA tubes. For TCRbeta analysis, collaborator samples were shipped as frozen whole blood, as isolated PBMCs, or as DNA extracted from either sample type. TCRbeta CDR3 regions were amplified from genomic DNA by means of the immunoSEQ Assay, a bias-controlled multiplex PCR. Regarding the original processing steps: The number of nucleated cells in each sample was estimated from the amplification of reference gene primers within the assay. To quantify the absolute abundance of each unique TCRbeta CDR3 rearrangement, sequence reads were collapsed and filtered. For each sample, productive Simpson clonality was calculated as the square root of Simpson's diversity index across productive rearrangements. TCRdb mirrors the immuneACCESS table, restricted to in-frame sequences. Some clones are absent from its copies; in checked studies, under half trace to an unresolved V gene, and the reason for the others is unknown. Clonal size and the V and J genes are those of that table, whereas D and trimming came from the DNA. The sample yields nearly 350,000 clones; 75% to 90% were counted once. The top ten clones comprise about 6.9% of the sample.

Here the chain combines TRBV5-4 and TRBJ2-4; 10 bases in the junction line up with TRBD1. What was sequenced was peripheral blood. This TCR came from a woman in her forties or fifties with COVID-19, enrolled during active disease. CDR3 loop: CASSSGQGVELVKNIQYF. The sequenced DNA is TGTGCCAGCAGCTCCGGACAGGGGGTGGAATTAGTCAAAAACATTCAGTACTTC.